This TCR beta chain was obtained from a study of blood T cell repertoires in COVID-19 (dated by TCRdb to 2020 to 2022). Regarding the study in general: Samples covering the acute and convalescent phases of COVID-19 were provided by collaborators in the United States, Italy and Spain. The material from the prospective study consisted of cDNA or gDNA derived from T cells, B-cell-depleted T cells, or PBMCs. Subjects who had been exposed to COVID-19, were actively infected with it, or had recovered from it provided the deeply sampled blood TCRbeta repertoires that made up the dataset. A freely available public database, intended as a resource for researchers studying the immune response to SARS-CoV-2, is where the repertoires were released. The samples were drawn from two sources: the first 160 participants of the ongoing ImmuneRACE study, and 1,200 or so subjects contributed by 6 global collaborators. Nearly every sample came with metadata listing a de-identified subject ID, COVID-19 status, age in years and sex. Where HLA class I and class II types were available, the types were taken from metadata supplied by the sample provider, not from assay-based typing. Overall results and qualifications from the work: Clinical and demographic metadata were provided uncurated, with the amount varying by source and participant.

Another Seattle source contributed samples from volunteer blood donors who had recovered from COVID-19. Whole blood was collected in K2EDTA tubes by collaborating institutions according to the institutions' own protocols. For TCRbeta analysis, collaborators shipped samples in one of three forms: frozen whole blood, isolated PBMCs, or DNA extracted from either of those sample types. V has 1 base trimmed and J has 3 bases trimmed; junction bases matching no gene number 13. The CDR3 runs 18 residues from the cysteine to the phenylalanine. Of all the DNA, just the CDR3 is kept, 54 bases in frame from base 1. From the germline V gene (reference sequence), CDR1 is SGHNT and CDR2 is YYREEE. Note on this clone: The target of this receptor is not known. No much larger clone exists at a distance of one base, and base qualities are not known.

The immunoSEQ Assay, a bias-controlled multiplex PCR, was used to amplify TCRbeta CDR3 regions from genomic DNA. The authors processed their data as follows. The number of nucleated cells in each sample was estimated by amplification of reference gene primers within the assay. To quantify the absolute abundance of each unique TCRbeta CDR3 rearrangement, sequence reads were collapsed and filtered. For each sample, productive Simpson clonality was calculated by taking the square root of Simpson's diversity index across productive rearrangements. TCRdb's version of the immuneACCESS table is confined to in-frame rearrangements and falls short of the full clone set. An unresolved V gene accounts for under half of the shortfall where checked; the remainder is of unknown origin. The V and J calls and the clone size are those of that table, but D and trimming were determined from the DNA. In this sample the table shows about 220,000 clones, roughly 81% of which occur a single time. In total, the top ten clones hold 2.9% of the sample.

The TCR originated in a man aged 50-59 years who had recovered from COVID-19. The sample was peripheral blood. Here the chain combines TRBV5-4 and TRBJ2-5, with 9 middle bases fitting TRBD2. The DNA sequence is TGTGCCAGCAGCTTGCGTTCCGGGGTAGCGGGAGTTAAAGAGACCCAGTACTTC. Translated, it gives CASSLRSGVAGVKETQYF.